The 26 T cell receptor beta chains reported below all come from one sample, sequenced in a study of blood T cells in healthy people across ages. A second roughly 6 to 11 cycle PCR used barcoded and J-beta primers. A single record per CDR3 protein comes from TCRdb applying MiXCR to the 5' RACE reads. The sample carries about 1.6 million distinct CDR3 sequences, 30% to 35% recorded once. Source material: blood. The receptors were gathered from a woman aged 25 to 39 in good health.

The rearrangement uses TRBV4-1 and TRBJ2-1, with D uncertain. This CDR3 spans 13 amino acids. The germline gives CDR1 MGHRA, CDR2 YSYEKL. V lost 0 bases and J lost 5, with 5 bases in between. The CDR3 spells CASSQEWNNEQFF. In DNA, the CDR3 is TGCGCCAGCAGCCAAGAGTGGAACAATGAGCAGTTCTTC.

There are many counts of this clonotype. The chain's CDR3 is CASSPRDSAGYEQYF. The CDR3 bases are TGTGCCAGCTCACCCCGGGACTCTGCGGGCTACGAGCAGTACTTC. The V gene is TRBV18, the J gene TRBJ2-7; perhaps TRBD2 as D (6 bases). The V gene lost 3 bases and the J gene lost 3 bases, with 15 bases spanning the gap. CDR3 length: 15 amino acids. From germline, CDR1 is KGHSH and CDR2 LQKENI.

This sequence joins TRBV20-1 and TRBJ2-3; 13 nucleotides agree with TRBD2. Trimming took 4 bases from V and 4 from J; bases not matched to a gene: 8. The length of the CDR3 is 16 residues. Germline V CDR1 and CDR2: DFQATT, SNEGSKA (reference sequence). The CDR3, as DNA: TGCAGTGCTATCCGGACTAGCGGGAGTTCCTCAGATACGCAGTATTTT. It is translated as CSAIRTSGSSSDTQYF.

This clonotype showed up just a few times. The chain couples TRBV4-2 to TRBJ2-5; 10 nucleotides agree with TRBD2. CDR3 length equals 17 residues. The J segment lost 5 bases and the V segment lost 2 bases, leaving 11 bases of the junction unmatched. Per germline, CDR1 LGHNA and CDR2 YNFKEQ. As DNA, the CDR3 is TGTGCCAGCAGCCAACCGGGACTAGCGCCCCTCCAGGAGACCCAGTACTTC. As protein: CASSQPGLAPLQETQYF.

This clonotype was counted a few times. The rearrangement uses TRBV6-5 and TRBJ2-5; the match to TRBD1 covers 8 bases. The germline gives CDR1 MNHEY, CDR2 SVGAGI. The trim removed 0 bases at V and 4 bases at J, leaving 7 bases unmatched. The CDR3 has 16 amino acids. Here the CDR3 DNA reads TGTGCCAGCAGTTACTCGACGACAGGGGCGGGAGAGACCCAGTACTTC. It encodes CASSYSTTGAGETQYF.

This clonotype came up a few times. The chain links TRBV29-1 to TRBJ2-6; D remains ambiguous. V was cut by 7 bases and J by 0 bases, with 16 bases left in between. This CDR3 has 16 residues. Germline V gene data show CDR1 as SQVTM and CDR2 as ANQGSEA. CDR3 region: CSGLVVLSSGANVLTF. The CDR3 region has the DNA TGCAGCGGACTGGTGGTGCTAAGCTCTGGGGCCAACGTCCTGACTTTC.

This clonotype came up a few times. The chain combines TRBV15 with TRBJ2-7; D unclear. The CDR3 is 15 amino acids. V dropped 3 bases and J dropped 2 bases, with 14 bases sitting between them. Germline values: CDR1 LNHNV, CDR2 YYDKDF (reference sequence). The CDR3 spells CATSSPLRPTYEQYF. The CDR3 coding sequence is TGTGCCACCAGCAGCCCCCTAAGGCCGACCTACGAGCAGTACTTC.

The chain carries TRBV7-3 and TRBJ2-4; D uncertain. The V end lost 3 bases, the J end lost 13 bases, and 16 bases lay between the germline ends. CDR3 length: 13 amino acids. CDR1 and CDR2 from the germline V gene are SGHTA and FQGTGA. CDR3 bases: TGTGCCAGCAGCTTGACCCCCCTAGGCCAGCAGTACTTC. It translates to CASSLTPLGQQYF.

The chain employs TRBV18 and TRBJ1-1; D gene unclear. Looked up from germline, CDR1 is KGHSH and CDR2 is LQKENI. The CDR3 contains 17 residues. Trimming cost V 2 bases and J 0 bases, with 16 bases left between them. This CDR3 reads CASSPSFSLIMNTEAFF. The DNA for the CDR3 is TGTGCCAGCTCACCAAGTTTCAGTCTCATCATGAACACTGAAGCTTTCTTT.

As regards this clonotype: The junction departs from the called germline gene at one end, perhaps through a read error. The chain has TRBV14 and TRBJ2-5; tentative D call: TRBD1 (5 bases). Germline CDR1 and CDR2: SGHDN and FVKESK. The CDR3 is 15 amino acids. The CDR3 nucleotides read TGTGCCAGCCGCCAAGATCGGGCCAGGGAAGAGACCCAGTACTTC. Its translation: CASRQDRAREETQYF.

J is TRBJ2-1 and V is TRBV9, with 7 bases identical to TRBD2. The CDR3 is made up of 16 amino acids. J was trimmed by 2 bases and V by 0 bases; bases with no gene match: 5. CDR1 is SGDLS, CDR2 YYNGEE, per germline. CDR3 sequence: CASSVEASGAYNEQFF. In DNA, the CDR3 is TGTGCCAGCAGCGTAGAGGCTAGCGGAGCCTACAATGAGCAGTTCTTC.

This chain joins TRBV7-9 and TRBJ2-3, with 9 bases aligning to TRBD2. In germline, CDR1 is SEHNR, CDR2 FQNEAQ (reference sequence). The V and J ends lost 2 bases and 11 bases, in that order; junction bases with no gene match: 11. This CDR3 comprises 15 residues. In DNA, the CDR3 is TGTGCCAGCAGCTTACTAGCGGGACTACCCCCGGAGCAGTATTTT. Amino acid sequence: CASSLLAGLPPEQYF.

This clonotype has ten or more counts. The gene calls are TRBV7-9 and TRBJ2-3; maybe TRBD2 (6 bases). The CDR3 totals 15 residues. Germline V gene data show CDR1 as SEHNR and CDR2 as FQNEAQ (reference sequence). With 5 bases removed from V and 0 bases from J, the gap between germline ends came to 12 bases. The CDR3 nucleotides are TGTGCCAGCAGCCTTAGCGGCTTTAGCACAGATACGCAGTATTTT. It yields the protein CASSLSGFSTDTQYF.

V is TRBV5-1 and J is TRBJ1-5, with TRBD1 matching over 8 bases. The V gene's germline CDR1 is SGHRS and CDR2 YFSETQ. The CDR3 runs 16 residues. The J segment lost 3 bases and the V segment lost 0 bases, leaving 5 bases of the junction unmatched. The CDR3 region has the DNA TGCGCCAGCAGCTTGGGGCCAGGGGGCAACAATCAGCCCCAGCATTTT. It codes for CASSLGPGGNNQPQHF.

The CDR3 sequence: CATSDPSGSSYNEQFF. The CDR3 region has the DNA TGTGCCACCAGTGATCCTAGCGGTAGCTCCTACAATGAGCAGTTCTTC. The V gene is TRBV24-1, the J gene TRBJ2-1, with 7 positions matching TRBD2. V lost 3 bases, J lost 0 bases, and 4 bases stayed unmatched. The length of the CDR3 is 16 residues. Germline V gene sequence: CDR1 KGHDR, CDR2 SFDVKD.

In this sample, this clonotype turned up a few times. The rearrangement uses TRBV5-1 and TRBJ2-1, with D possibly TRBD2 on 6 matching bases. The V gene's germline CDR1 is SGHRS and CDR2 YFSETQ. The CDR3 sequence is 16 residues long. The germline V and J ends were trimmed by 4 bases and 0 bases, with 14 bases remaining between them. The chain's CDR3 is CASSPGLSSSYNEQFF. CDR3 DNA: TGCGCCAGCAGCCCGGGACTTTCCAGCTCCTACAATGAGCAGTTCTTC.

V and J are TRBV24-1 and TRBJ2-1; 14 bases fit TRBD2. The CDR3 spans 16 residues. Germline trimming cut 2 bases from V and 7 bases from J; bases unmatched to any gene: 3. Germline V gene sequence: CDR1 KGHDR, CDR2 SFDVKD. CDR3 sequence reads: CATSDSGLAGVNEQFF. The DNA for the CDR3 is TGTGCCACCAGTGATTCGGGACTAGCGGGAGTGAATGAGCAGTTCTTC.

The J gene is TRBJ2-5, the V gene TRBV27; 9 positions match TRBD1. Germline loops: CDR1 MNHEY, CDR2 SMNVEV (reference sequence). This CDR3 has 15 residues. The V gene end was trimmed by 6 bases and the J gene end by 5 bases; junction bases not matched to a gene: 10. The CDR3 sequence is CASRQGAQVWETQYF. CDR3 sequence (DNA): TGTGCCAGCAGACAGGGGGCGCAAGTTTGGGAGACCCAGTACTTC.

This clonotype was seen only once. CDR3 loop: CSAALPGCNEQFF. Here the CDR3 DNA reads TGCAGTGCTGCCCTACCGGGGTGCAATGAGCAGTTCTTC. This chain connects TRBV20-1 to TRBJ2-1, with D perhaps TRBD2 (5 bases). Trimming took off 5 bases at V and 6 bases at J, with 14 bases between the two ends. There are 13 residues in the CDR3. Per the germline V gene, CDR1 is DFQATT and CDR2 is SNEGSKA (reference sequence).

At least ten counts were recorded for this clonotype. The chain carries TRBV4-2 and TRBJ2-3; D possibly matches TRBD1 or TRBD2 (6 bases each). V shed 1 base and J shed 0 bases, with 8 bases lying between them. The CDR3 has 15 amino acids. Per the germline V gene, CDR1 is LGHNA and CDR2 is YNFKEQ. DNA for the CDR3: TGTGCCAGCAGCCAAGCGGGGGCCAGCACAGATACGCAGTATTTT. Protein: CASSQAGASTDTQYF.

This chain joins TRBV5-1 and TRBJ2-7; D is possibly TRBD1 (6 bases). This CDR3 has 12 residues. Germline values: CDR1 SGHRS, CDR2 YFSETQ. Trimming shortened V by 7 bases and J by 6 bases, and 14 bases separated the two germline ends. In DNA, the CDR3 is TGCGCCAGCTTTGACCGAGGGGGCGAGCAGTACTTC. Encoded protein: CASFDRGGEQYF.

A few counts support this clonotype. This chain's CDR3 is CASTRGVLGTQYF. CDR3 coding DNA: TGTGCCAGCACCCGAGGTGTTTTGGGGACCCAGTACTTC. V is TRBV6-1 and J is TRBJ2-5, with D unresolved. CDR1 is MNHNS and CDR2 is SASEGT in the germline V gene. V shed 7 bases and J shed 7 bases, with 16 bases lying between them. The CDR3 is made up of 13 amino acids.

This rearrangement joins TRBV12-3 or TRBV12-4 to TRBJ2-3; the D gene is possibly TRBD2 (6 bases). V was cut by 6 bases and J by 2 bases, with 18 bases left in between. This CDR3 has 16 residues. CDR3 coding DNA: TGTGCCAGCAGAAAGCCCCCCGGACTACTCACAGATACGCAGTATTTT. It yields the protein CASRKPPGLLTDTQYF.

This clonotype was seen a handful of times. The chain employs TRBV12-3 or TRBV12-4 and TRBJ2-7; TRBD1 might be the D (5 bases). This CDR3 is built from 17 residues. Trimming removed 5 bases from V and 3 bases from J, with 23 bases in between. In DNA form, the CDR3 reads TGTGCCAGCAGTCCCCTAAGTGCCAGGGTAGGTTTCTACGAGCAGTACTTC. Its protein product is CASSPLSARVGFYEQYF.

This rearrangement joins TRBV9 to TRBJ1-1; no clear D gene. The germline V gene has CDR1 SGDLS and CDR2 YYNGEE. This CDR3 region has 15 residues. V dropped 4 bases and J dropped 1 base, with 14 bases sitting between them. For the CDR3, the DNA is TGTGCCAGCAGCCGTGTTATCGACCCGAACACTGAAGCTTTCTTT. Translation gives CASSRVIDPNTEAFF.

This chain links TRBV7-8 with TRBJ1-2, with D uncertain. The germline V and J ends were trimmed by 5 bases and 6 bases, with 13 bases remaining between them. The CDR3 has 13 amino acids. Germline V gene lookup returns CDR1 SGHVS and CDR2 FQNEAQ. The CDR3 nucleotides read TGTGCCAGCAGCCTGGACGGGAAACATGGCTACACCTTC. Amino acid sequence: CASSLDGKHGYTF.